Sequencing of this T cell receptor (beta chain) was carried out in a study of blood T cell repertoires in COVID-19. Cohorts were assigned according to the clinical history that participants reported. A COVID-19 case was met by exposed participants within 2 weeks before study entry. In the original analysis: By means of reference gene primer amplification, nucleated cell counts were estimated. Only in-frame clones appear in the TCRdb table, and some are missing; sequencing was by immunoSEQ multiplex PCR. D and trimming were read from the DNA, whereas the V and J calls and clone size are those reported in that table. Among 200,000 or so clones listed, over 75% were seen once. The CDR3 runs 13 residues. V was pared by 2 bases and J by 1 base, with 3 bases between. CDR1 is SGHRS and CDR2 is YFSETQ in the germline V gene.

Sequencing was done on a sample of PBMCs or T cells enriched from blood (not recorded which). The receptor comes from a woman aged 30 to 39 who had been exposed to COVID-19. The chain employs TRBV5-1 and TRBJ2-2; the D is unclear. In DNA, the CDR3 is TGCGCCAGCAGCTTTAGGAACACCGGGGAGCTGTTTTTT. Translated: CASSFRNTGELFF.